The 14 T cell receptor beta chains below come from one sample, sequenced in a study of T cell responses to AZD1222 COVID-19 vaccine. The assay was immunoSEQ multiplex PCR, and TCRdb's table has in-frame clones only and misses some. The table lists roughly 200,000 clones, 91% of them singletons. Specimen: peripheral blood, collected 28 days after the second AZD1222 dose. These receptors originate from an adult who received the AZD1222 COVID-19 vaccine.

The V call is TRBV4-1, the J call TRBJ1-3; perhaps TRBD1 as D (5 bases). The CDR3 has 15 residues. Trimming shortened V by 8 bases and J by 2 bases, and 16 bases separated the two germline ends. Per germline, CDR1 MGHRA and CDR2 YSYEKL. CDR3 protein: CASSRAPGTGNTIYF. The CDR3 DNA is TGCGCCAGCTCCAGGGCCCCAGGCACTGGAAACACCATATATTTT.

The CDR3 here is CASSFSWGLITDTQYF. In nucleotides, the CDR3 is TGTGCCAGCAGTTTTTCGTGGGGACTGATCACAGATACGCAGTATTTT. The rearrangement links TRBV27 to TRBJ2-3; maybe TRBD2 (6 bases). Trimming left V 3 bases short and J 2 bases short, with 15 bases between. Per the germline V gene, CDR1 is MNHEY and CDR2 is SMNVEV (reference sequence). This CDR3 contains 16 residues.

V and J are TRBV4-2 and TRBJ2-7; 8 nucleotides align to TRBD2. J was trimmed by 4 bases and V by 0 bases; bases with no gene match: 5. CDR1 is LGHNA and CDR2 is YNFKEQ in the germline V gene. The CDR3 consists of 15 residues. The CDR3 bases are TGTGCCAGCAGCCAAGAGGCGGGGGGCGCTTACGAGCAGTACTTC. Amino acid sequence: CASSQEAGGAYEQYF.

The gene calls are TRBV7-3 and TRBJ1-2, with 10 bases fitting TRBD1. This CDR3 region has 14 residues. After removal of 0 bases from V and 8 bases from J, the junction contained 3 bases not matched to a gene. CDR1 is SGHTA and CDR2 is FQGTGA in the germline V gene. The CDR3: CASSLTDRGSGYTF. In DNA, the CDR3 is TGTGCCAGCAGCTTAACGGACAGGGGGTCGGGCTACACCTTC.

The chain recombines TRBV7-2 with TRBJ2-1; D possibly corresponds to TRBD1 (5 bases). Trimming shortened V by 5 bases and J by 9 bases, and 17 bases separated the two germline ends. The CDR3 is made up of 14 amino acids. Germline CDR1 SGHTA, CDR2 FQGNSA. The CDR3 DNA reads TGTGCCAGCAGCCAACGAGTGCAGGGCAGTGAGCAGTTCTTC. Residues: CASSQRVQGSEQFF.

V usage is TRBV29-1 and J usage is TRBJ1-2, with D possibly TRBD1 on 5 matching bases. The CDR3 covers 13 residues. CDR1 is SQVTM, CDR2 ANQGSEA, per germline. The ends were cut back, 7 bases at V and 4 bases at J, with 16 bases in the middle. CDR3 sequence: CSADRGQSYGYTF. In nucleotides, the CDR3 is TGCAGCGCTGATAGAGGACAATCCTATGGCTACACCTTC.

The chain is built from TRBV19 and TRBJ1-3, with 12 bases that match TRBD1. The CDR3 spans 17 residues. CDR1 is LNHDA, CDR2 SQIVND, per germline (reference sequence). The ends lost 4 bases at V and 2 bases at J; junction bases unmatched: 6. The CDR3 region is CASSTGDRGRAGNTIYF. The CDR3, as DNA: TGTGCCAGTAGTACCGGGGACAGGGGGCGCGCTGGAAACACCATATATTTT.

The chain combines TRBV30 with TRBJ2-2, with 10 bases fitting TRBD2. CDR1 GTSNPN and CDR2 SVGIG come from the germline V gene (reference sequence). V dropped 6 bases and J dropped 7; count of bases not matched to a gene: 8. This CDR3 comprises 14 residues. CDR3 residues: CACRLAGGHGELFF. For the CDR3, the DNA is TGTGCCTGCCGTTTAGCGGGGGGCCACGGGGAGCTGTTTTTT. Based on the CDR3 plus reference TRBV30 and TRBJ2-2, the full variable domain is SQTIHQWPATLVQPVGSPLSLECTVEGTSNPNLYWYRQAAGRGLQLLFYSVGIGQISSEVPQNLSASRPQDRQFILSSKKLLLSDSGFYLCACRLAGGHGELFFGEGSRLTVL.

The rearrangement links TRBV5-1 to TRBJ2-7; D is perhaps TRBD1 (6 bases). CDR3 length: 15 amino acids. Trimming took 1 base from V and 4 from J, leaving 15 bases between them. Germline-derived CDR1 and CDR2 are SGHRS and YFSETQ. The chain's CDR3 is CASSLSQGPMYEQYF. The CDR3 bases are TGCGCCAGCAGCTTGAGTCAGGGGCCGATGTACGAGCAGTACTTC. Full variable domain (remainder filled in from reference TRBV5-1 and TRBJ2-7): KAGVTQTPRYLIKTRGQQVTLSCSPISGHRSVSWYQQTPGQGLQFLFEYFSETQRNKGNFPGRFSGRQFSNSRSEMNVSTLELGDSALYLCASSLSQGPMYEQYFGPGTRLTVT.

This clone has a handful of counts. This chain joins TRBV10-3 and TRBJ2-1; TRBD2 is a possible D gene (6 bases). The V end was cut by 4 bases, the J end by 2 bases, with 9 bases between. The germline V gene encodes CDR1 ENHRY and CDR2 SYGVKD. This CDR3 is built from 14 residues. CDR3 nucleotides: TGTGCCATCAGTGCCGGCGGGACCTACAATGAGCAGTTCTTC. It is translated as CAISAGGTYNEQFF.

The count of this clone is one. The chain uses TRBV5-1 and TRBJ2-2, with D possibly TRBD2 on 5 matching bases. This CDR3 is 16 amino acids long. V was clipped by 4 bases and J by 1 base, with 14 bases between them. CDR1 SGHRS and CDR2 YFSETQ come from the germline V gene. In DNA, the CDR3 is TGCGCCAGCAGCCCTTCAGGCGGGTTGAACACCGGGGAGCTGTTTTTT. Translation gives CASSPSGGLNTGELFF.

The V and J genes are TRBV18 and TRBJ2-6, with D uncertain. The germline V gene has CDR1 KGHSH and CDR2 LQKENI. This CDR3 spans 15 amino acids. V dropped 1 base and J dropped 3 bases, with 7 bases sitting between them. CDR3 coding DNA: TGTGCCAGCTCACCACAGGGATATGGGGCCAACGTCCTGACTTTC. Translated: CASSPQGYGANVLTF.

This clone was detected once. The genes are TRBV6-5 and TRBJ2-7, with D unclear. Looked up from germline, CDR1 is MNHEY and CDR2 is SVGAGI. V lost 6 bases and J 0 bases, leaving 15 bases between the germline ends. The CDR3 sequence is 15 residues long. The CDR3 here is CASSSRNHGSYEQYF. CDR3 in DNA: TGTGCCAGCAGCTCCCGAAATCACGGCTCCTACGAGCAGTACTTC.

This clone has only a few counts. The chain combines TRBV30 with TRBJ1-6; TRBD1 agrees at 9 bases. This CDR3 contains 14 residues. From germline, CDR1 is GTSNPN and CDR2 SVGIG (reference sequence). The ends lost 1 base at V and 8 bases at J; junction bases unmatched: 3. CDR3 sequence reads: CAWSGTGVYSPLHF. The CDR3 nucleotides read TGTGCCTGGAGTGGGACAGGGGTTTATTCACCCCTCCACTTT.